These 17 T cell receptor beta chains were all obtained from the same sample, sequenced in a study of CD8 T cells in Susac syndrome. RNA amounts of roughly 0.45 to 1 ug underwent reverse transcription with random hexamers. TCRdb reanalysed the immunoSEQ multiplex PCR reads using MiXCR and keeps one entry per CDR3 protein. The sample lists about 140,000 distinct CDR3 sequences, roughly 94% occurring once. Source material: CD4+ T cells from PBMCs. These receptors were obtained from a human donor with Susac syndrome.

The chain's CDR3 is CASSSDSSSGNTIYF. CDR3 bases: TGTGCCAGCAGCTCCGACAGTAGCTCTGGAAACACCATATATTTT. The rearrangement joins TRBV11-2 to TRBJ1-3; D might be TRBD1 (5 bases). Germline V lookup: CDR1 SGHAT, CDR2 FQNNGV. V lost 4 bases, J lost 0 bases, and 10 bases lay in between. This CDR3 spans 15 amino acids.

V and J are TRBV30 and TRBJ2-1, with a tentative D call TRBD1 (5 bases). The V end lost 0 bases, the J end lost 9 bases, and 15 bases lay between the germline ends. CDR1 is GTSNPN and CDR2 is SVGIG in the germline V gene (reference sequence). The CDR3 length is 14 residues. CDR3 loop: CAWSVRQGFVEQFF. CDR3 coding DNA: TGTGCCTGGAGTGTCCGTCAGGGATTTGTTGAGCAGTTCTTC.

This clonotype was observed a few times. The chain combines TRBV9 with TRBJ2-7, with TRBD1 matching over 11 bases. CDR1 and CDR2 from the germline V gene are SGDLS and YYNGEE. This CDR3 has 14 amino acids. The J segment lost 4 bases and the V segment lost 4 bases, leaving 4 bases of the junction unmatched. CDR3 amino acids: CASSLGTGGYEQYF. As DNA, the CDR3 is TGTGCCAGCAGCTTGGGGACAGGGGGTTACGAGCAGTACTTC.

V gene TRBV6-2 or TRBV6-3 combines with J gene TRBJ2-4; TRBD1 matches 8 bases. V was clipped by 2 bases and J by 7 bases; unmatched bases: 1. Germline-derived CDR1 and CDR2 are MNHEY and SVGEGT. This CDR3 has 13 residues. CDR3 amino acids: CASSYNRGNIQYF. CDR3 in DNA: TGTGCCAGCAGTTACAACAGGGGGAACATTCAGTACTTC.

The chain uses TRBV20-1 and TRBJ1-2; 7 nucleotides agree with TRBD1. Looked up from germline, CDR1 is DFQATT and CDR2 is SNEGSKA (reference sequence). The CDR3 totals 12 residues. The V and J ends lost 6 bases and 4 bases, in that order; junction bases with no gene match: 5. CDR3 sequence reads: CSAHRQGYGYTF. CDR3 in DNA: TGCAGTGCCCACCGACAGGGCTATGGCTACACCTTC.

The chain carries TRBV5-4 and TRBJ1-2; no definite D call. V lost 5 bases, J lost 5 bases, and 16 bases lay in between. This CDR3 spans 14 amino acids. Germline V gene sequence: CDR1 SGHNT, CDR2 YYREEE (reference sequence). The CDR3 bases are TGTGCCAGCAGTTCAATTATGGACGTTTATGGCTACACCTTC. Its protein product is CASSSIMDVYGYTF.

The chain links TRBV20-1 to TRBJ2-7; D is undetermined. The CDR3 totals 13 residues. Deletions cut 0 bases from V and 4 bases from J, with 10 bases between. The V gene's germline CDR1 is DFQATT and CDR2 SNEGSKA (reference sequence). Written as DNA, the CDR3 is TGCAGTGCTAGAGATCTCGCCCGTTACGAGCAGTACTTC. This sequence encodes CSARDLARYEQYF.

The genes are TRBV5-1 and TRBJ2-5; 9 bases fit TRBD2. V dropped 6 bases and J dropped 4; count of bases not matched to a gene: 10. Per the germline V gene, CDR1 is SGHRS and CDR2 is YFSETQ. This CDR3 region has 15 residues. The CDR3 loop is CASTPSSGIGETQYF. For the CDR3, the DNA is TGCGCCAGCACCCCATCTAGCGGGATTGGAGAGACCCAGTACTTC.

The chain is built from TRBV29-1 and TRBJ1-1, with D unresolved. Germline assignment: CDR1 SQVTM and CDR2 ANQGSEA. The CDR3 has 13 residues. V was trimmed by 5 bases and J by 6 bases, leaving 16 bases between them. The CDR3 region is CSVRLLLVPEAFF. For the CDR3, the DNA is TGCAGCGTTCGACTGCTGTTGGTCCCTGAAGCTTTCTTT. The entire variable domain, with the rest obtained from reference TRBV29-1 and TRBJ1-1, is as follows: SAVISQKPSRDICQRGTSLTIQCQVDSQVTMMFWYRQQPGQSLTLIATANQGSEATYESGFVIDKFPISRPNLTFSTLTVSNMSPEDSSIYLCSVRLLLVPEAFFGQGTRLTVV.

This chain uses TRBV29-1 with TRBJ2-1; 12 bases fit TRBD2. The CDR3 is 18 amino acids. The germline V gene has CDR1 SQVTM and CDR2 ANQGSEA. The V segment lost 3 bases and the J segment 1 base; nucleotides outside the gene matches: 10. The CDR3 sequence is CSVDGLAGRGGSYNEQFF. CDR3 nucleotides: TGCAGCGTTGACGGACTAGCGGGACGAGGAGGGTCCTACAATGAGCAGTTCTTC.

Written as DNA, the CDR3 is TGCAGCGAGAGACACACAGATACGCAGTATTTT. As protein: CSERHTDTQYF. The chain is built from TRBV29-1 and TRBJ2-3; the D is unclear. In germline, CDR1 is SQVTM, CDR2 ANQGSEA. Trimming removed 7 bases at V and 2 bases at J, with 7 bases between. The CDR3 spans 11 residues.

The chain employs TRBV14 and TRBJ1-1; weak D call: TRBD1 (5 bases). Trimming pared 0 bases from V and 11 bases from J, leaving 10 bases between. The germline V gene encodes CDR1 SGHDN and CDR2 FVKESK. The CDR3 loop spans 12 amino acids. CDR3 sequence: CASSQEGLEAFF. The DNA for the CDR3 is TGTGCCAGCAGCCAAGAGGGACTTGAGGCTTTCTTT.

This chain joins TRBV30 and TRBJ2-7, with 14 bases fitting TRBD2. Germline-derived CDR1 and CDR2 are GTSNPN and SVGIG (reference sequence). Trimming cost V 4 bases and J 5 bases; bases outside gene matches: 7. The CDR3 covers 15 residues. CDR3 protein: CAWTPGLAGVHEQYF. In nucleotides, the CDR3 is TGTGCCTGGACCCCGGGACTAGCGGGAGTCCACGAGCAGTACTTC.

This chain uses TRBV28 with TRBJ1-1, with D tentatively TRBD1 (5 bases). The CDR3 loop spans 13 amino acids. The V end lost 7 bases, the J end lost 8 bases, and 17 bases lay between the germline ends. CDR1 is MDHEN, CDR2 SYDVKM, per germline. The CDR3 region is CASTLGDAREAFF. In DNA form, the CDR3 reads TGTGCCAGCACCCTTGGGGACGCGCGAGAAGCTTTCTTT.

The rearrangement joins TRBV12-3 or TRBV12-4 to TRBJ2-5; D unclear. V lost 3 bases to trimming and J lost 6 bases, with 14 bases between them. The CDR3 is 14 amino acids. The DNA of the CDR3 is TGTGCCAGCAGTTTCTCAGGAGTCGTGAAGACCCAGTACTTC. Translation: CASSFSGVVKTQYF.

The rearrangement joins TRBV15 to TRBJ2-1; the D gene is possibly TRBD2 (6 bases). Germline V lookup: CDR1 LNHNV, CDR2 YYDKDF (reference sequence). The CDR3 is 16 residues long. The V end lost 1 base, the J end lost 4 bases, and 14 bases lay between the germline ends. The CDR3, as DNA: TGTGCCACCAGCAGAGGGTCTCTAGCGCTGTACAATGAGCAGTTCTTC. Its protein product is CATSRGSLALYNEQFF.

The J gene is TRBJ2-2, the V gene TRBV5-1; no clear D gene. CDR3 length equals 13 residues. V shed 4 bases and J shed 6 bases, with 10 bases lying between them. CDR1 and CDR2 (germline): SGHRS, YFSETQ. CDR3 region: CASSPMQSGELFF. CDR3 nucleotides: TGCGCCAGCAGCCCCATGCAGTCCGGGGAGCTGTTTTTT.